This T cell receptor beta chain comes out of a study of type 1 regulatory T cells. The overall study: An in vitro protocol generated T-allo10, a Tr1-enriched, alloantigen-specific CD4 T cell product.

The CDR3 consists of 15 residues. Germline V gene data show CDR1 as MNHEY and CDR2 as SVGAGI. V lost 4 bases and J 1 base, leaving 11 bases between the germline ends. To note about this clonotype: What it binds is not known.

Study findings and constraints: Compared with non-type 1 regulatory T cells, type 1 regulatory T cells showed a more restricted TCR repertoire.

From the reads, TCRdb called clonotypes with MiXCR, one entry per CDR3 protein. The sample carries about 59,000 distinct CDR3 sequences, approximately 67% recorded once. Sequences were obtained from cultured non-Tr1 T cells, either the whole culture or a sorted T cell fraction (not recorded which). V usage is TRBV6-5 and J usage is TRBJ1-3; D is undetermined. The receptor comes from a human donor in good health. DNA of the CDR3: TGTGCCAGCAGTTCCTGGGCCGGGTCTGGAAACACCATATATTTT. Protein sequence: CASSSWAGSGNTIYF.